This TCR beta chain was documented in a study of blood T cell repertoires in COVID-19. Study summary: PBMCs, B-cell-depleted T cells, or T cells were the source of the cDNA or gDNA that made up the material.

Participants were aged about 18 to 90 years, lived in under 25 US areas, and enrolled virtually. Symptom resolution, clearance, or two negative PCRs marked the recovered donors of Cohort 3. In the original analysis: Estimated nucleated cell counts came from reference gene primer amplification. Measured with immunoSEQ multiplex PCR; TCRdb has only the in-frame clones, and not every one. V, J and clone size are those of that table, while D and trimming were read from the DNA. This sample has 150,000 to 250,000 clones, with about 86% found just once. This CDR3 region has 17 residues. V lost 5 bases and J lost 4, with 21 bases in between. Germline values: CDR1 SGHRS, CDR2 YFSETQ.

The chain links TRBV5-1 to TRBJ2-2; the D gene is possibly TRBD1 (8 bases). The material sequenced was PBMCs or T cells enriched from blood (not recorded which). The receptor was isolated from a man aged 35 to 55 who had recovered from COVID-19. Here the CDR3 DNA reads TGCGCCAGCAGTTCATTACTCTACAGGGGGGGCACCGGGGAGCTGTTTTTT. Protein product: CASSSLLYRGGTGELFF.